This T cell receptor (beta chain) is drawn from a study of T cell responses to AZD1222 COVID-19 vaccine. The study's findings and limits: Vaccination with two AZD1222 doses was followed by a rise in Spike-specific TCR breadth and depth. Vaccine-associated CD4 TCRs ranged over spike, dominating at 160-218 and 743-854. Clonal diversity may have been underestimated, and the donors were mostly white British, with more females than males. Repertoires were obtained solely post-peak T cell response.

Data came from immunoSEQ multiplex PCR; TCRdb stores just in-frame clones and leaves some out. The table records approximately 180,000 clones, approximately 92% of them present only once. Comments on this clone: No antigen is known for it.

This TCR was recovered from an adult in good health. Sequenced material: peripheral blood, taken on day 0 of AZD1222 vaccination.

Here the CDR3 reads CAWTNLGYEQYF. CDR3 coding DNA: TGTGCCTGGACTAACCTTGGCTACGAGCAGTACTTC. The V call is TRBV30, the J call TRBJ2-7; D call uncertain. From germline, CDR1 is GTSNPN and CDR2 SVGIG (reference sequence). Trimming cost V 4 bases and J 3 bases, with 10 bases left between them. This CDR3 is built from 12 residues.